Listed below are T cell receptor beta chains from one sample, sequenced in a study of CD8 T cells in ankylosing spondylitis. TCRdb used MiXCR to reprocess the 5' RACE reads, holding one entry per CDR3 protein. Altogether 130,000 or so distinct CDR3 sequences are present, 7% being singletons, with the ten largest covering 12%. The sample consisted of blood, either unsorted or a sorted T cell fraction (not recorded which). Every receptor here comes from a male donor with ankylosing spondylitis or in good health (not recorded which). Each CDR3 is given with its conserved first and last residue. D genes are given only for firm matches. Size values are once, few and many counts, or a class for expanded clones, and some rows have none.

j_gene,v_gene,abundance,d_gene,CDR3aa,CDR3nt
TRBJ1-4,TRBV2,many,-,CASQQGLFGGGKLFF,TGTGCCAGCCAACAAGGGCTCTTCGGCGGAGGAAAACTGTTTTTT
TRBJ2-1,TRBV5-1,many,TRBD2,CASSLEAGAHNEQFF,TGCGCCAGCAGCTTGGAGGCGGGAGCTCACAATGAGCAGTTCTTC
TRBJ1-4,TRBV5-6,many,-,CASSLAVNEKLFF,TGTGCCAGCAGCTTGGCGGTTAATGAAAAACTGTTTTTT
TRBJ1-2,TRBV28,many,TRBD1,CASSLVGTGSDYGYTF,TGTGCCAGCAGTTTAGTTGGGACAGGGTCTGACTATGGCTACACCTTC
TRBJ1-5,TRBV5-5,many,TRBD1,CASSLWGRQGNNQPQHF,TGTGCCAGCAGCTTGTGGGGGAGACAGGGTAACAATCAGCCCCAGCATTTT
TRBJ2-2,TRBV5-1,few,-,CASSWDIGELFF,TGCGCCAGCAGCTGGGATATCGGGGAGCTGTTTTTT
TRBJ2-2,TRBV7-3,-,-,CASSLAYTGELFF,TGTGCCAGCAGCTTAGCCTACACCGGGGAGCTGTTTTTT
TRBJ1-4,TRBV7-2,many,TRBD1,CASSSRTGALNEKLFF,TGTGCCAGCAGCTCCCGGACAGGGGCCCTTAATGAAAAACTGTTTTTT
TRBJ1-5,TRBV20-1,many,TRBD1,CSARDTSRDSYSNQPQHF,TGCAGTGCTAGAGATACGTCCCGGGACAGCTATAGCAATCAGCCCCAGCATTTT
TRBJ2-1,TRBV12-5,many,-,CASGTNWGNEQFF,TGTGCTAGTGGGACGAACTGGGGAAATGAGCAGTTCTTC
TRBJ2-3,TRBV20-1,many,TRBD2,CSARVAGVTDTQYF,TGCAGTGCTAGAGTAGCGGGGGTCACAGATACGCAGTATTTT
TRBJ2-5,TRBV9,-,TRBD2,CASSVTPGGTGGQETQYF,TGTGCCAGCAGCGTAACCCCCGGGGGAACGGGAGGCCAAGAGACCCAGTACTTC
TRBJ1-1,TRBV3-1,many,-,CASSQEDIMAHAFF,TGTGCCAGCAGCCAAGAGGATATTATGGCTCACGCTTTCTTT
TRBJ2-1,TRBV7-2,many,TRBD2,CASSEGLADNEQFF,TGTGCCAGCAGCGAGGGACTAGCGGACAATGAGCAGTTCTTC
TRBJ2-1,TRBV11-2,many,-,CASSPFQWDNSYNEQFF,TGTGCCAGCAGCCCCTTTCAGTGGGATAACTCCTACAATGAGCAGTTCTTC
TRBJ2-2,TRBV5-1,many,-,CASSLGLETGELFF,TGCGCCAGCAGCTTGGGGTTGGAGACCGGGGAGCTGTTTTTT
TRBJ2-6,TRBV6-2/TRBV6-3,many,-,CASSPGSRANVLTF,TGTGCCAGCAGTCCAGGTTCGAGGGCCAACGTCCTGACTTTC
TRBJ2-7,TRBV5-1,many,TRBD1,CASSPGQGAPGEQYF,TGCGCCAGTTCCCCGGGACAGGGGGCTCCCGGAGAGCAGTACTTC
TRBJ2-7,TRBV2,many,-,CASSGREQAWDEQYF,TGTGCCAGCAGCGGACGGGAGCAAGCTTGGGACGAGCAGTACTTC
TRBJ2-7,TRBV5-1,many,TRBD1,CASSFRGQGAFSYEQYF,TGCGCCAGCAGCTTTAGGGGACAGGGGGCTTTCTCCTACGAGCAGTACTTC
TRBJ1-6,TRBV6-5,many,-,CASSYSWGSPGNSPLHF,TGTGCCAGCAGTTACTCGTGGGGGTCTCCAGGGAATTCACCCCTCCACTTT
TRBJ2-1,TRBV12-3/TRBV12-4,many,-,CASSLSGPSYNEQFF,TGTGCCAGCAGTTTAAGTGGGCCCTCCTACAATGAGCAGTTCTTC
TRBJ1-2,TRBV20-1,many,-,CSARWTDNYGYTF,TGCAGTGCTAGATGGACAGACAACTATGGCTACACCTTC
TRBJ2-1,TRBV20-1,many,TRBD1,CSANHDRGGNEQFF,TGCAGTGCAAACCATGACAGGGGGGGCAATGAGCAGTTCTTC
TRBJ2-7,TRBV12-3/TRBV12-4,many,-,CASSGDQSRYEQYF,TGTGCCAGCAGTGGGGACCAGAGTAGGTACGAGCAGTACTTC
TRBJ1-1,TRBV7-9,many,-,CASSLGGANTEAFF,TGTGCCAGCAGCTTAGGAGGGGCAAACACTGAAGCTTTCTTT
TRBJ2-1,TRBV5-1,many,-,CASSSLNEQFF,TGCGCCAGCAGCTCACTTAATGAGCAGTTCTTC
TRBJ1-2,TRBV7-2,many,-,CASSLGGGFRGYTF,TGTGCCAGCAGCTTGGGCGGCGGGTTTAGGGGCTACACCTTC
TRBJ2-3,TRBV5-1,many,TRBD2,CASSFGAGFNTDTQYF,TGCGCCAGCAGCTTCGGAGCGGGGTTTAACACAGATACGCAGTATTTT
TRBJ1-6,TRBV28,-,TRBD1,CASGTAYNSPLHF,TGTGCCAGCGGGACAGCCTATAATTCACCCCTCCACTTT
TRBJ2-2,TRBV7-2,many,TRBD2,CASSLRGGLNTGELFF,TGTGCCAGCAGCCTCCGGGGGGGATTGAACACCGGGGAGCTGTTTTTT
TRBJ2-7,TRBV14,many,-,CASSQGSSATISSYEQYF,TGTGCCAGCAGCCAAGGGTCCAGCGCCACGATTAGCTCCTACGAGCAGTACTTC
TRBJ1-2,TRBV15,many,-,CATSREFGDGSYGYTF,TGTGCCACCAGCAGAGAATTTGGAGACGGGTCTTATGGCTACACCTTC
TRBJ1-5,TRBV20-1,-,-,CSAVTKANQPQHF,TGCAGTGCAGTGACCAAAGCCAATCAGCCCCAGCATTTT
TRBJ2-7,TRBV5-1,many,TRBD1,CASSLEDRSQDEQYF,TGCGCCAGCAGCTTGGAGGACAGGTCCCAGGACGAGCAGTACTTC
TRBJ2-1,TRBV30,few,-,CAWSVSIRGPYNEQFF,TGTGCCTGGAGTGTGTCGATCAGGGGACCTTACAATGAGCAGTTCTTC
TRBJ2-3,TRBV5-8,many,-,CASSPQTSTDTQYF,TGTGCCAGCAGCCCCCAGACTAGCACAGATACGCAGTATTTT
TRBJ2-7,TRBV7-2,many,-,CASSFDQGGYEQYF,TGTGCCAGCAGCTTCGACCAGGGAGGCTACGAGCAGTACTTC
TRBJ2-5,TRBV7-2,many,-,CAGAAEPRETQYF,TGTGCCGGGGCAGCGGAGCCTCGAGAGACCCAGTACTTC
TRBJ1-5,TRBV5-8,many,TRBD1,CASSLSTGTVHQPQHF,TGTGCCAGCAGCTTGTCGACCGGGACAGTCCATCAGCCCCAGCATTTT
TRBJ2-1,TRBV15,many,-,CATSTGVNEQFF,TGTGCCACCAGCACTGGGGTCAATGAGCAGTTCTTC
TRBJ1-3,TRBV5-1,many,-,CASSYVSGQGNTIYF,TGCGCCAGCAGCTACGTTTCGGGGCAAGGAAACACCATATATTTT
TRBJ1-4,TRBV25-1,many,TRBD1,CASSGGTGEEKLFF,TGTGCCAGCAGTGGCGGGACAGGGGAAGAAAAACTGTTTTTT
TRBJ1-1,TRBV5-5,many,-,CASSLGAGGEAFF,TGTGCCAGCAGCCTGGGAGCGGGCGGAGAAGCTTTCTTT
TRBJ1-5,TRBV20-1,many,-,CSARDLERSQHF,TGCAGTGCTAGAGATCTAGAGCGGTCCCAGCATTTT
TRBJ2-7,TRBV18,many,-,CASSPLQSSYEQYF,TGTGCCAGCTCACCACTACAGAGCTCCTACGAGCAGTACTTC
TRBJ1-2,TRBV12-3/TRBV12-4,few,-,CASSLALAGYTF,TGTGCCAGCAGTTTAGCGCTAGCGGGCTACACCTTC
TRBJ1-2,TRBV28,many,-,CASSKGGGYTF,TGTGCCAGCAGTAAGGGGGGTGGCTACACCTTC
TRBJ1-1,TRBV28,many,TRBD1,CASTIGGQGGGTEAFF,TGTGCCAGCACTATTGGGGGACAGGGGGGGGGGACTGAAGCTTTCTTT
TRBJ2-1,TRBV5-6,many,TRBD2,CASSYGRGYNEQFF,TGTGCCAGCAGCTACGGGAGGGGGTACAATGAGCAGTTCTTC
TRBJ2-3,TRBV7-9,few,TRBD1,CASSSLQGTLTDTQYF,TGTGCCAGCAGCTCCCTACAGGGGACCCTTACAGATACGCAGTATTTT
TRBJ2-3,TRBV18,many,TRBD2,CASSPTQGGVGADTQYF,TGTGCCAGCTCACCCACGCAGGGAGGGGTTGGCGCAGATACGCAGTATTTT
TRBJ2-3,TRBV4-1,many,TRBD1,CASSRDRTGGTDTQYF,TGCGCCAGCAGCCGAGATCGGACAGGGGGGACAGATACGCAGTATTTT
TRBJ2-1,TRBV20-1,many,-,CSASGAVEYNEQFF,TGCAGTGCTAGCGGCGCCGTCGAGTACAATGAGCAGTTCTTC